This T cell receptor (beta chain) was retrieved from a study of Graves' ophthalmopathy and Graves' hyperthyroidism. Turning to the study itself: Peripheral blood was collected at initial diagnosis, before any treatment.

The TCR beta CDR3 regions underwent amplification from RNA transcripts. The library came from an HTBI-primed first-round RT-PCR and a second-round multiplex PCR. TCRdb fed the multiplex PCR reads into MiXCR, producing one record per CDR3 protein. The top ten clones hold about 6.6% of a sample with 600,000 to 650,000 distinct CDR3 sequences, approximately 22% of them seen once. This clonotype occurred a few times. Its target is unknown. The study excluded patients with other autoimmune diseases, uncontrolled infections, pregnancy or lactation. From fresh peripheral blood, 8 to 10 ml in volume, the PBMCs were obtained. Notes on the study in general: Blood also harbored most expanded thyroid clonotypes above 0.001 frequency.

This clonotype originated in a young woman with stable Graves' hyperthyroidism. Some clones in this sample may be carry-over from other donors' samples. Material for sequencing was peripheral blood.

The CDR3 DNA is TGTGCCAGCAAGACCCGGGAGCACTCTGGCTACACCTTC. This sequence encodes CASKTREHSGYTF. This chain links TRBV6-2 or TRBV6-3 with TRBJ1-2; D is ambiguous. The length of the CDR3 is 13 residues. Trimming removed 7 bases from V and 7 bases from J, with 16 bases in between. CDR1 and CDR2 from the germline V gene are MNHEY and SVGEGT.